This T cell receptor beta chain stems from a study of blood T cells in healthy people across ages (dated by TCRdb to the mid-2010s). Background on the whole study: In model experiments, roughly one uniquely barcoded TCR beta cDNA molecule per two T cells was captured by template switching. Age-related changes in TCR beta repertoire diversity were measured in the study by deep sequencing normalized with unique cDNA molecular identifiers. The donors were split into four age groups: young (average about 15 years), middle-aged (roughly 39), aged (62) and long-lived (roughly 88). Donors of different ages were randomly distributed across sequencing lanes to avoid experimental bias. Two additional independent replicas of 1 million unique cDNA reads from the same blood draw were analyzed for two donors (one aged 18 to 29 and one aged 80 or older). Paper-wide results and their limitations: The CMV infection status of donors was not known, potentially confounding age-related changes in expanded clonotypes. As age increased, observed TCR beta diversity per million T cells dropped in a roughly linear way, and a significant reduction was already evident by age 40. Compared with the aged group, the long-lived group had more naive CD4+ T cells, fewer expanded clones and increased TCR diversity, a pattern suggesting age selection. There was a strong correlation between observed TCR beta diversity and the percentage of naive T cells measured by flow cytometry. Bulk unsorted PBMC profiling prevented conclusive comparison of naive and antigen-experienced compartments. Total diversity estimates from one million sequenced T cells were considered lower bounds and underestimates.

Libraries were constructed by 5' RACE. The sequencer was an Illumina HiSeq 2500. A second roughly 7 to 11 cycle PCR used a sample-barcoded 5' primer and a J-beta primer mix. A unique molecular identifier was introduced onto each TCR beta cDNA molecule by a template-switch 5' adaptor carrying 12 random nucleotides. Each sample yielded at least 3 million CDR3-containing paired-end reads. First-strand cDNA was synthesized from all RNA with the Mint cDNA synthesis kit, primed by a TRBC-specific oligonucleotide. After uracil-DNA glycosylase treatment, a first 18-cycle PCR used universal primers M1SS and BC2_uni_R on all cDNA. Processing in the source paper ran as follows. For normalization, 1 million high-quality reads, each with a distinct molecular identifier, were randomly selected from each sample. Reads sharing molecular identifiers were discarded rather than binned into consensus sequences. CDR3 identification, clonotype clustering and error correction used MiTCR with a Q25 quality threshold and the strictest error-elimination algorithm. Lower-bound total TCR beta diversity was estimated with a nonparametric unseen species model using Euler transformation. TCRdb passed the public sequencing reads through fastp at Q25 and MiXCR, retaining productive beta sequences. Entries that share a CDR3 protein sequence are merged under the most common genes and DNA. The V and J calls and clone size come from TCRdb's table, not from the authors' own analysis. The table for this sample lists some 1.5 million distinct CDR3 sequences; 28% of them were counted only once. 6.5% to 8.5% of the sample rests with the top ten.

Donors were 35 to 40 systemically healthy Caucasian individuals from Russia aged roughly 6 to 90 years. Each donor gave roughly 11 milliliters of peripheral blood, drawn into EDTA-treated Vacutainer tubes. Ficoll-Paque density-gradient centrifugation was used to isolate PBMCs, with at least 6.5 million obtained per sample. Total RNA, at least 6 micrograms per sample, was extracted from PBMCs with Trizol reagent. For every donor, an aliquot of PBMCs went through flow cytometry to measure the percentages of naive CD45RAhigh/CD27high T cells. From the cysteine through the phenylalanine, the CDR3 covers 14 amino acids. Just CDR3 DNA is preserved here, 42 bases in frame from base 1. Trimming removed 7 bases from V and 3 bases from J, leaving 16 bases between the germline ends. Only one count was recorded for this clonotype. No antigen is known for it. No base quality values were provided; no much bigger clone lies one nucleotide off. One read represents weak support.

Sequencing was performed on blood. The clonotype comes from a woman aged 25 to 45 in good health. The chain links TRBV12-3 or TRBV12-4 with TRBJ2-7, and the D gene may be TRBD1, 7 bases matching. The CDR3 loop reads CASNDQGGYYEQYF. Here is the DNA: TGTGCCAGCAACGACCAGGGGGGCTACTACGAGCAGTACTTC.